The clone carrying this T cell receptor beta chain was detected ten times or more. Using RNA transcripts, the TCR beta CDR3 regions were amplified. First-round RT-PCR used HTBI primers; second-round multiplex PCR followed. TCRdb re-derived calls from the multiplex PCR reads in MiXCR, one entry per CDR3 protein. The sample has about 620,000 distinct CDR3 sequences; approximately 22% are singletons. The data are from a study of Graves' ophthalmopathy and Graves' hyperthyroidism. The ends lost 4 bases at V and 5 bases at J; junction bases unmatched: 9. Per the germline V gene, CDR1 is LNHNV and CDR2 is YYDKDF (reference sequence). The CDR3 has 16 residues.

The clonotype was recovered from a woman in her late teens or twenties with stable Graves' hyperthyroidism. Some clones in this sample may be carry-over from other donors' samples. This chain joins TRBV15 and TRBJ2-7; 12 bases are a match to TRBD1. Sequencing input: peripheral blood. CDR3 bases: TGTGCCACCAGCAAAGTAATCGGGACAGGGGGCGACGAGCAGTACTTC. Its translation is CATSKVIGTGGDEQYF. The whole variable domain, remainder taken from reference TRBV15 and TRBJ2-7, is DAMVIQNPRYQVTQFGKPVTLSCSQTLNHNVMYWYQQKSSQAPKLLFHYYDKDFNNEADTPDNFQSRRPNTSFCFLDIRSPGLGDTAMYLCATSKVIGTGGDEQYFGPGTRLTVT.